This TCR beta chain was documented in a study of identical twins. TCRdb called the 5' RACE reads again in MiXCR, with one record for every CDR3 protein. The table has approximately 500,000 distinct CDR3 sequences, roughly a quarter seen once. Whole-study findings and limits: Compared with models, monozygotic twins showed more out-of-frame TCR alpha sharing.

Notes on this clonotype: Its target is unknown.

This CDR3 is built from 12 residues. Between the trimmed V and J ends, which lost 4 bases and 6 bases, there was a span of 10 bases. Germline V gene data show CDR1 as SGHRS and CDR2 as YFSETQ. No donor was unhealthy or non-Caucasian. These records were also assigned to another study, of T cells expressing NK-cell markers.

The sequence was collected from a woman younger than 35 in good health. Sequenced material: CD4+ T cells sorted from blood. This chain connects TRBV5-1 to TRBJ1-2; D is undetermined. This chain's CDR3 is CASSPQADGYTF. DNA of the CDR3: TGCGCCAGCAGCCCCCAGGCTGATGGCTACACCTTC.